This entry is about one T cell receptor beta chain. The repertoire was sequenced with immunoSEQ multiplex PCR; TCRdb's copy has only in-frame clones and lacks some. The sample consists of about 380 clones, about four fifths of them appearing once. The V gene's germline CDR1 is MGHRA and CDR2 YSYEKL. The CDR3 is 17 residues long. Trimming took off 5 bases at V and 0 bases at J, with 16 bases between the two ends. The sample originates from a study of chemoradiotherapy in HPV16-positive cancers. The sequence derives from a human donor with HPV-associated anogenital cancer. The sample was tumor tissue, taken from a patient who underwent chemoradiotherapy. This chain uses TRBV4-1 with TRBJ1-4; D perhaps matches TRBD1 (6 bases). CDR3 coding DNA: TGCGCCAGCAGCTCTCAGGGGCCTGGCGCAACTAATGAAAAACTGTTTTTT. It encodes CASSSQGPGATNEKLFF.